This TCR beta chain was identified during a study of shared T cell receptors in the human thymus. Repertoires were generated with immunoSEQ multiplex PCR, while TCRdb's copy carries only in-frame clones and drops some. The sample holds roughly 500,000 clones, around 78% seen once. CDR1 and CDR2 (germline): KGHSH, LQKENI. This CDR3 is built from 14 residues. V trimming: 6 bases; J trimming: 3 bases; junction bases outside the gene matches: 3. These same records also appear under a second study, on human thymus T cells.

What was sequenced was thymocytes. This TCR was sampled from a boy in the first two years of life with a congenital heart defect. The chain combines TRBV18 with TRBJ2-1; TRBD2 aligns across 9 bases. In DNA form, the CDR3 reads TGTGCCAGCTCGGGGACTAGCCGCTACAATGAGCAGTTCTTC. Its protein product is CASSGTSRYNEQFF.